Given below is one TCR beta chain in context. Compared with germline, one end of the junction differs, possibly owing to a read error. This record belongs to a study of CD4 and CD8 cells across lung adenocarcinoma regions. CDR1 KGHSH and CDR2 LQKENI come from the germline V gene. This CDR3 spans 15 amino acids. TCRdb reprocessed the PCR reads via MiXCR and lists one record per CDR3 protein. The repertoire includes about 18,000 distinct CDR3 sequences, 45% to 50% of them detected once, and around a third sits in the top ten. Localized lung adenocarcinoma, a non-small cell lung cancer, affected the donors.

This chain links TRBV18 with TRBJ2-3, with 7 nucleotides matching TRBD2. The TCR comes from a male donor with lung adenocarcinoma. The CD4 and CD8 labels of this study may be unreliable. Specimen: CD8+ T cells from the margin of a lung tumor. CDR3 residues: CAGWPVAGAPDTQYF. Written as DNA, the CDR3 is TGTGCCGGGTGGCCTGTGGCGGGAGCCCCAGATACGCAGTACTTT.